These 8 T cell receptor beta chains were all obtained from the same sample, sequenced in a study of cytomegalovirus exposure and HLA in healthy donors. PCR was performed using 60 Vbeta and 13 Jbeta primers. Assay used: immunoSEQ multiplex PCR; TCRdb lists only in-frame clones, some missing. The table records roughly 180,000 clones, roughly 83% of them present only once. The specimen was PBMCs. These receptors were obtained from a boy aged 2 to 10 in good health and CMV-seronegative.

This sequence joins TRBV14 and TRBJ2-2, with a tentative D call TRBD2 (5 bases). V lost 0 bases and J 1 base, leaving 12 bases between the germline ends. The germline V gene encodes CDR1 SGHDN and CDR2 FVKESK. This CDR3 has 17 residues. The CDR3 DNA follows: TGTGCCAGCAGCCAAGATTTCAAGCGGAGGAACACCGGGGAGCTGTTTTTT. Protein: CASSQDFKRRNTGELFF.

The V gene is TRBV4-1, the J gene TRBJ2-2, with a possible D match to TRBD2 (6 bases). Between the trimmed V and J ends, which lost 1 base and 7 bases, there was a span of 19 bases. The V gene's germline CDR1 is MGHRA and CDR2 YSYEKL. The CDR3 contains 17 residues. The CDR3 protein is CASSQGIGGRNGGELFF. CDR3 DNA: TGCGCCAGCAGCCAAGGAATTGGAGGGAGGAACGGCGGGGAGCTGTTTTTT.

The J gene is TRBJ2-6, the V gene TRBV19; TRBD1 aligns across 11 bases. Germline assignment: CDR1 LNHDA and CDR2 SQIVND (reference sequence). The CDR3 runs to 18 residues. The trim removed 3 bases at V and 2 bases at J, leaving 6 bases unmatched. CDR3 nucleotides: TGTGCCAGTAGTATCCACCCGGGACAGGGGGCTGGGGCCAACGTCCTGACTTTC. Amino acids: CASSIHPGQGAGANVLTF.

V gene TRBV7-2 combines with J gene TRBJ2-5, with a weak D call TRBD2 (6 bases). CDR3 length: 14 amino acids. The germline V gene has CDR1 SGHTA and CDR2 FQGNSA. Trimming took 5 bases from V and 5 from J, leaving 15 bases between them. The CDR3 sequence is CASSIGGVRETQYF. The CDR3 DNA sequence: TGTGCCAGCAGCATCGGCGGGGTGAGGGAGACCCAGTACTTC.

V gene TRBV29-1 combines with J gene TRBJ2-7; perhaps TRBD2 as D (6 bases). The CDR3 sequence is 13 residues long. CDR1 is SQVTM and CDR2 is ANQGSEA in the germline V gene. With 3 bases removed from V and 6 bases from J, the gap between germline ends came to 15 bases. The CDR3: CSVDGGRYREQYF. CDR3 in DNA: TGCAGCGTTGACGGTGGGAGGTACCGCGAGCAGTACTTC.

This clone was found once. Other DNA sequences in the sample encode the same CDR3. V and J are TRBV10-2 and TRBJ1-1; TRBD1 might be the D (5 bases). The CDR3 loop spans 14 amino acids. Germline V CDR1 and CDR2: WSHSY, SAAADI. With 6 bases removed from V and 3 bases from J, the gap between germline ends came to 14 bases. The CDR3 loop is CASRIGVGDTEAFF. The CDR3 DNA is TGCGCCAGCAGGATAGGGGTGGGCGACACTGAAGCTTTCTTT.

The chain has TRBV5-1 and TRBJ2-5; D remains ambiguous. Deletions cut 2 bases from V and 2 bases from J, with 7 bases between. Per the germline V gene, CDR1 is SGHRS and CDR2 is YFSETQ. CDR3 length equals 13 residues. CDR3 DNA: TGCGCCAGCAGCTTTGCAGGTCAAGAGACCCAGTACTTC. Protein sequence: CASSFAGQETQYF.

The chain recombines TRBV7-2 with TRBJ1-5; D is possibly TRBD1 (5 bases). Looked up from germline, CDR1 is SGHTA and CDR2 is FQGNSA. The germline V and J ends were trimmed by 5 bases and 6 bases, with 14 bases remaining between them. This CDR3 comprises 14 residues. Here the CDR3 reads CASSETGRSQPQHF. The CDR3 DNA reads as TGTGCCAGCAGCGAAACAGGTCGGAGTCAGCCCCAGCATTTT.